These 29 T cell receptor beta chains were sequenced from one sample in a study of shared clonotypes between healthy human individuals. Sequencing was performed with immunoSEQ multiplex PCR; in TCRdb, only in-frame clones are kept and a portion is missing. The data show 800,000 or so clones, 96% seen once. Naivety among CD8 cells was defined by CD45RO negativity and positive CCR7 selection, thereby excluding terminally differentiated effector memory CD45RA+ cells. Sequences were obtained from naive CD8+ T cells sorted from blood. The source is a man aged 30 to 39 in good health.

The chain recombines TRBV19 with TRBJ2-3, with D possibly being TRBD1 or TRBD2 (6 bases each). The CDR3 has 15 amino acids. Germline lookup yields CDR1 LNHDA and CDR2 SQIVND (reference sequence). With 5 bases removed from V and 2 bases from J, the gap between germline ends came to 14 bases. CDR3 protein: CASSSWGADTDTQYF. The CDR3 DNA is TGTGCCAGTAGTTCTTGGGGGGCCGACACAGATACGCAGTATTTT. Using reference TRBV19 and TRBJ2-3 for the parts outside the CDR3, the full variable domain is DGGITQSPKYLFRKEGQNVTLSCEQNLNHDAMYWYRQDPGQGLRLIYYSQIVNDFQKGDIAEGYSVSREKKESFPLTVTSAQKNPTAFYLCASSSWGADTDTQYFGPGTRLTVL.

This chain uses TRBV11-2 with TRBJ2-7; 11 positions agree with TRBD2. Per germline, CDR1 SGHAT and CDR2 FQNNGV. V lost 4 bases and J lost 2; bases outside the gene matches: 7. CDR3 size: 16 residues. The CDR3, as DNA: TGTGCCAGCAGCTCCCAGACTAGCGGGGTTCCCTACGAGCAGTACTTC. It encodes CASSSQTSGVPYEQYF. Full variable domain (rest looked up from reference TRBV11-2 and TRBJ2-7): EAGVAQSPRYKIIEKRQSVAFWCNPISGHATLYWYQQILGQGPKLLIQFQNNGVVDDSQLPKDRFSAERLKGVDSTLKIQPAKLEDSAVYLCASSSQTSGVPYEQYFGPGTRLTVT.

The chain has TRBV6-5 and TRBJ2-7, with D possibly called TRBD1 or TRBD2 (5 bases each). From germline, CDR1 is MNHEY and CDR2 SVGAGI. V was shortened by 1 base and J by 0 bases, with 10 bases between the two germline ends. The CDR3 sequence is 15 residues long. Written as DNA, the CDR3 is TGTGCCAGCAGTTACTTGGGACGGGGCTCCTACGAGCAGTACTTC. This sequence encodes CASSYLGRGSYEQYF.

The chain has TRBV7-9 and TRBJ2-1, with D perhaps being TRBD1 or TRBD2 (5 bases each). The CDR3 is made up of 13 amino acids. CDR1 and CDR2 from the germline V gene are SEHNR and FQNEAQ (reference sequence). The V end was cut by 6 bases, the J end by 4 bases, with 10 bases between. The CDR3 loop reads CASSRGEYNEQFF. The CDR3 nucleotides read TGTGCCAGCAGTAGAGGGGAGTACAATGAGCAGTTCTTC.

On this clone: The identical CDR3 is also encoded by other nucleotide sequences in the sample. The chain links TRBV11-2 to TRBJ1-5; TRBD1 might be the D (5 bases). The CDR3 covers 12 residues. Germline CDR1 and CDR2: SGHAT and FQNNGV. With 1 base removed from V and 7 bases from J, the gap between germline ends came to 5 bases. This CDR3 reads CASSLGGQPQHF. CDR3 nucleotides: TGTGCCAGCAGCTTAGGGGGGCAGCCCCAGCATTTT.

The chain employs TRBV27 and TRBJ1-2; TRBD1 agrees at 9 bases. The CDR3 extends over 14 amino acids. Per germline, CDR1 MNHEY and CDR2 SMNVEV (reference sequence). V shed 6 bases and J 4 bases; nucleotides not matched to a gene: 6. CDR3 sequence (DNA): TGTGCCAGCAGGCAGACAGGGGGAGTCTATGGCTACACCTTC. Translated, it gives CASRQTGGVYGYTF.

The chain uses TRBV9 and TRBJ2-7; 7 positions agree with TRBD1. Germline loops: CDR1 SGDLS, CDR2 YYNGEE. V was pared by 3 bases and J by 3 bases, with 6 bases of the junction left unmatched. CDR3 length: 14 residues. Written as DNA, the CDR3 is TGTGCCAGCAGCGAGACAGGGCTAAGCTACGAGCAGTACTTC. It yields the protein CASSETGLSYEQYF. Drawing the rest from reference TRBV9 and TRBJ2-7, the complete variable domain is DSGVTQTPKHLITATGQRVTLRCSPRSGDLSVYWYQQSLDQGLQFLIQYYNGEERAKGNILERFSAQQFPDLHSELNLSSLELGDSALYFCASSETGLSYEQYFGPGTRLTVT.

The rearrangement uses TRBV5-5 and TRBJ2-7; no firm D call. The CDR3 has 13 residues. Germline V gives CDR1 SGHKS, CDR2 YYEKEE (reference sequence). Trimming cost V 1 base and J 2 bases, with 7 bases left between them. CDR3 protein: CASSLRPPYEQYF. For the CDR3, the DNA is TGTGCCAGCAGCTTGCGCCCACCCTACGAGCAGTACTTC. The full variable domain, its missing parts supplied by reference TRBV5-5 and TRBJ2-7, is DAGVTQSPTHLIKTRGQQVTLRCSPISGHKSVSWYQQVLGQGPQFIFQYYEKEERGRGNFPDRFSARQFPNYSSELNVNALLLGDSALYLCASSLRPPYEQYFGPGTRLTVT.

This chain joins TRBV27 and TRBJ2-1; D call uncertain. V lost 3 bases and J 8 bases, leaving 14 bases between the germline ends. This CDR3 spans 14 amino acids. Germline CDR1 and CDR2: MNHEY and SMNVEV (reference sequence). The CDR3 DNA sequence: TGTGCCAGCAGTTTCGCAAGTTTGTCCGATGAGCAGTTCTTC. This encodes CASSFASLSDEQFF.

V is TRBV6-5 and J is TRBJ2-5; tentatively, D is TRBD1 or TRBD2 (5 bases each). V was cut by 5 bases and J by 2 bases, with 15 bases left in between. Germline V gene data show CDR1 as MNHEY and CDR2 as SVGAGI. This CDR3 contains 15 residues. The CDR3 nucleotides are TGTGCCAGCAGTCTCACGCAGGGAGTACAAGAGACCCAGTACTTC. Translated, it gives CASSLTQGVQETQYF.

This clone has a single count. The V call is TRBV4-3, the J call TRBJ2-7; no definite D call. CDR3 length equals 14 residues. Germline V gives CDR1 LGHNA, CDR2 YSLEER. The V gene lost 2 bases and the J gene lost 2 bases, with 10 bases spanning the gap. The CDR3 sequence: CASSQSQTTYEQYF. The CDR3 bases are TGCGCCAGCAGCCAATCGCAGACCACCTACGAGCAGTACTTC.

The chain carries TRBV28 and TRBJ2-7; 7 bases align to TRBD1. The J segment lost 3 bases and the V segment lost 4 bases, leaving 9 bases of the junction unmatched. The CDR3 runs to 15 residues. Per germline, CDR1 MDHEN and CDR2 SYDVKM. CDR3 nucleotides: TGTGCCAGCAGTTCTCGACAGGGTGGGATCTACGAGCAGTACTTC. As protein: CASSSRQGGIYEQYF.

The chain carries TRBV15 and TRBJ2-3; 11 bases are a match to TRBD1. V was clipped by 5 bases and J by 5 bases; unmatched bases: 12. Germline CDR1 reads LNHNV; CDR2 reads YYDKDF (reference sequence). This CDR3 contains 17 residues. The CDR3 DNA reads TGTGCCACCAGCTATCCTAGTGGGGACAGGGGGTTAGATACGCAGTATTTT. Its protein product is CATSYPSGDRGLDTQYF.

Points on this clone: Being one base from a much bigger clone, this may be a read error. Other DNA sequences within the sample encode an identical CDR3. The V and J genes are TRBV6-5 and TRBJ2-2; D perhaps matches TRBD2 (6 bases). CDR1 MNHEY and CDR2 SVGAGI come from the germline V gene. This CDR3 spans 16 amino acids. Trimming shortened V by 2 bases and J by 2 bases, and 12 bases separated the two germline ends. The CDR3 DNA reads as TGTGCCAGCAGTTACGGAAGGGAGGCTAACACCGGGGAGCTGTTTTTT. Protein product: CASSYGREANTGELFF.

The chain uses TRBV30 and TRBJ2-1; tentatively, D is TRBD2 (5 bases). The germline V gene has CDR1 GTSNPN and CDR2 SVGIG (reference sequence). CDR3 length: 13 amino acids. With 0 bases removed from V and 15 bases from J, the gap between germline ends came to 18 bases. In DNA form, the CDR3 reads TGTGCCTGGAGTGTATCCAGCGAGGGCCCTCCGTTCTTC. This gives the protein CAWSVSSEGPPFF.

The rearrangement links TRBV27 to TRBJ2-7; no reliable D call. The germline gives CDR1 MNHEY, CDR2 SMNVEV (reference sequence). Trimming removed 3 bases at V and 0 bases at J, with 9 bases between. The CDR3 loop spans 14 amino acids. CDR3 loop: CASSFGMSSYEQYF. The CDR3 DNA reads as TGTGCCAGCAGTTTTGGGATGAGCTCCTACGAGCAGTACTTC.

V is TRBV11-2 and J is TRBJ2-3; D call uncertain. CDR1 and CDR2 (germline): SGHAT, FQNNGV. CDR3 length equals 13 residues. Trimming cost V 3 bases and J 2 bases, with 6 bases left between them. This CDR3 reads CASSFFTTDTQYF. The DNA of the CDR3 is TGTGCCAGCAGCTTTTTTACCACAGATACGCAGTATTTT.

The V and J genes are TRBV7-2 and TRBJ1-2, with a possible D match to TRBD1 (6 bases). CDR3 size: 14 residues. The germline gives CDR1 SGHTA, CDR2 FQGNSA. Trimming shortened V by 3 bases and J by 3 bases, and 11 bases separated the two germline ends. CDR3 sequence reads: CASSFTGQYYGYTF. The CDR3 DNA reads as TGTGCCAGCAGCTTCACCGGACAGTACTATGGCTACACCTTC.

V gene TRBV6-1 combines with J gene TRBJ1-4; 7 bases match TRBD1. The CDR3 contains 15 residues. V was pared by 2 bases and J by 1 base, with 1 base of the junction left unmatched. Per the germline V gene, CDR1 is MNHNS and CDR2 is SASEGT. In DNA, the CDR3 is TGTGCCAGCAGTGAATGGACAGGAACTAATGAAAAACTGTTTTTT. This gives the protein CASSEWTGTNEKLFF.

J is TRBJ2-5 and V is TRBV11-2; D is ambiguous. The CDR3 extends over 12 amino acids. In germline, CDR1 is SGHAT, CDR2 FQNNGV. V was shortened by 6 bases and J by 3 bases, with 8 bases between the two germline ends. The DNA of the CDR3 is TGTGCCAGCAGATCAAGGGAAGAGACCCAGTACTTC. Amino acid sequence: CASRSREETQYF.

J is TRBJ2-7 and V is TRBV4-1; TRBD2 matches at 7 bases. The V and J ends lost 4 bases and 0 bases, in that order; junction bases with no gene match: 9. Germline V gene lookup returns CDR1 MGHRA and CDR2 YSYEKL. The CDR3 sequence is 16 residues long. Here the CDR3 DNA reads TGCGCCAGCAGCCCGAGTCTAGCGGAAAGCTCCTACGAGCAGTACTTC. Translated: CASSPSLAESSYEQYF.

The chain has TRBV6-5 and TRBJ1-2; 7 bases match TRBD1. Trimming cost V 0 bases and J 4 bases; bases outside gene matches: 2. Germline lookup yields CDR1 MNHEY and CDR2 SVGAGI. The CDR3 runs 14 residues. CDR3 sequence (DNA): TGTGCCAGCAGTTACTCGGGACAGCCCTATGGCTACACCTTC. Its protein product is CASSYSGQPYGYTF.

This clone was seen once. J is TRBJ2-7 and V is TRBV5-6; 8 bases match TRBD2. The CDR3 is made up of 13 amino acids. Germline-derived CDR1 and CDR2 are SGHDT and YYEEEE. The J segment lost 6 bases and the V segment lost 1 base, leaving 3 bases of the junction unmatched. Here the CDR3 DNA reads TGTGCCAGCAGCTTGAGCGGGGGATCCGAGCAGTACTTC. Translation gives CASSLSGGSEQYF.

The V gene is TRBV7-3, the J gene TRBJ2-6; 7 bases are a match to TRBD1. The V segment lost 2 bases and the J segment 3 bases; nucleotides outside the gene matches: 7. Germline V CDR1 and CDR2: SGHTA, FQGTGA. CDR3 size: 17 residues. CDR3 amino acids: CASSLGPGGRGANVLTF. In nucleotides, the CDR3 is TGTGCCAGCAGCTTAGGGCCAGGGGGACGTGGGGCCAACGTCCTGACTTTC.

The CDR3 DNA follows: TGTGCCAGCAGCTTAGCGACTAGCGGGAGGGGAACGCAGTATTTT. Translation: CASSLATSGRGTQYF. The V gene is TRBV7-6, the J gene TRBJ2-3; 14 bases are shared with TRBD2. The CDR3 consists of 15 residues. V lost 0 bases, J lost 9 bases, and 2 bases stayed unmatched. Per germline, CDR1 SGHVS and CDR2 FNYEAQ.

J is TRBJ2-2 and V is TRBV7-3; 11 nucleotides agree with TRBD2. CDR3 length: 17 amino acids. CDR1 is SGHTA and CDR2 is FQGTGA in the germline V gene. The J segment lost 6 bases and the V segment lost 5 bases, leaving 11 bases of the junction unmatched. DNA for the CDR3: TGTGCCAGCAGCCTTAGCGGGAGGGCCGTATTTTCCGGGGAGCTGTTTTTT. Protein: CASSLSGRAVFSGELFF.

The chain links TRBV4-1 to TRBJ2-5; 8 positions agree with TRBD1. V shed 1 base, J shed 3 bases, and the junction held 4 bases outside the gene matches. The CDR3 loop spans 15 amino acids. The germline V gene encodes CDR1 MGHRA and CDR2 YSYEKL. This chain's CDR3 is CASSQGGQGEETQYF. The CDR3 DNA follows: TGCGCCAGCAGCCAAGGTGGACAGGGTGAAGAGACCCAGTACTTC.

This clone was picked up one time. The same CDR3 is also encoded by other DNA sequences in this sample. V gene TRBV4-2 combines with J gene TRBJ2-7; no reliable D call. This CDR3 spans 11 amino acids. V dropped 1 base and J dropped 4 bases, with 2 bases sitting between them. Looked up from germline, CDR1 is LGHNA and CDR2 is YNFKEQ. The CDR3 loop reads CASSQAYEQYF. Here the CDR3 DNA reads TGTGCCAGCAGCCAAGCGTACGAGCAGTACTTC.

The chain is built from TRBV9 and TRBJ2-5, with TRBD2 matching 8 bases. Germline V gene sequence: CDR1 SGDLS, CDR2 YYNGEE. Unmatched junction bases numbered 8, after V lost 7 bases and J lost 9 bases. This CDR3 has 12 residues. CDR3 sequence (DNA): TGTGCCAGCGGGGGCGGGAGGATGGCCCAGTACTTC. It yields the protein CASGGGRMAQYF.